Described below is a single T cell receptor beta chain sequence and its context. No antigen is known for it. This CDR3 comprises 13 residues. Germline lookup yields CDR1 SNHLY and CDR2 FYNNEI. V lost 6 bases, J lost 8 bases, and 16 bases lay in between. The record originates from a study of cytomegalovirus exposure and HLA in healthy donors. Points from the study as a whole: Because they were indistinguishable, some V segments, including TRBV6-2 and TRBV6-3, were excluded. A few CMV-associated chains were confirmed in vitro to be specific for CMV antigens.

13 Jbeta primers and 60 Vbeta primers were used for the PCR. Clones were read by immunoSEQ multiplex PCR, and TCRdb kept only the in-frame ones, dropping some. The sample consists of more than 100,000 clones, around 60% of them appearing once. The sequenced sample consisted of PBMCs. The rearrangement joins TRBV2 to TRBJ1-1; tentative D call: TRBD1 (5 bases). The origin of this receptor is a woman aged 45-60 years in good health and CMV-seronegative. The CDR3 loop is CASSLRQIQEAFF. CDR3 in DNA: TGTGCCAGCAGCCTCCGACAGATACAAGAAGCTTTCTTT.